This TCR beta chain was profiled in a study of T cell changes during pregnancy in multiple sclerosis. The table came from immunoSEQ multiplex PCR; TCRdb's copy has only in-frame clones and leaves some out. The table includes tens of thousands of clones, about 90% detected once. The germline V and J ends were trimmed by 5 bases and 0 bases, with 10 bases remaining between them. The germline V gene encodes CDR1 SGHTA and CDR2 FQGTGA. The CDR3 totals 15 residues. The TCR was taken from a female donor in good health, enrolled as a control in a pregnancy study. Material: peripheral blood, obtained in the second trimester of pregnancy. The chain couples TRBV7-3 to TRBJ1-4; tentatively, D is TRBD1 (6 bases). The CDR3 spells CASSRHRATNEKLFF. The CDR3 coding sequence is TGTGCCAGCAGCCGACACAGGGCAACTAATGAAAAACTGTTTTTT. Drawing the rest from reference TRBV7-3 and TRBJ1-4, the complete variable domain is GAGVSQTPSNKVTEKGKYVELRCDPISGHTALYWYRQSLGQGPEFLIYFQGTGAADDSGLPNDRFFAVRPEGSVSTLKIQRTERGDSAVYLCASSRHRATNEKLFFGSGTQLSVL.